This entry lists 26 T cell receptor beta chains sequenced from one sample in a study of radiotherapy plus CTLA-4 blockade in lung cancer. Repertoires were generated with immunoSEQ multiplex PCR, while TCRdb's copy carries only in-frame clones and drops some. Of 20,000 or so clones in the sample, about 83% are singletons; the top ten hold 23%. Sample: peripheral blood, taken from a patient treated with radiotherapy plus ipilimumab. Receptors were obtained from a human donor with non-small cell lung cancer whose response to radiotherapy plus ipilimumab could not be evaluated.

The V and J genes are TRBV5-1 and TRBJ2-1; TRBD2 aligns across 13 bases. Germline CDR1 reads SGHRS; CDR2 reads YFSETQ. After removal of 5 bases from V and 7 bases from J, the junction contained 3 bases not matched to a gene. The CDR3 is 14 residues long. In nucleotides, the CDR3 is TGCGCCAGCAGAGGACTAGCGGGGGTTAATGAGCAGTTCTTC. It codes for CASRGLAGVNEQFF. The complete variable domain, with remaining parts taken from reference TRBV5-1 and TRBJ2-1, reads KAGVTQTPRYLIKTRGQQVTLSCSPISGHRSVSWYQQTPGQGLQFLFEYFSETQRNKGNFPGRFSGRQFSNSRSEMNVSTLELGDSALYLCASRGLAGVNEQFFGPGTRLTVL.

The CDR3 DNA is TGTGCCAGCAAGGGACAGGGGACCGGGGAGCTGTTTTTT. Translating gives CASKGQGTGELFF. V is TRBV2 and J is TRBJ2-2; 10 bases agree with TRBD1. This CDR3 comprises 13 residues. Trimming took 7 bases from V and 5 from J; bases not matched to a gene: 1. Germline-derived CDR1 and CDR2 are SNHLY and FYNNEI.

The V gene is TRBV7-2, the J gene TRBJ2-1, with D maybe TRBD2 (6 bases). The germline V gene has CDR1 SGHTA and CDR2 FQGNSA. The CDR3 runs 16 residues. V dropped 2 bases and J dropped 8 bases, with 19 bases sitting between them. The CDR3: CASSLQAGGGSDEQFF. CDR3 sequence (DNA): TGTGCCAGCAGCTTACAAGCAGGTGGGGGGTCAGATGAGCAGTTCTTC.

The rearrangement links TRBV19 to TRBJ2-6; TRBD1 matches 7 bases. Germline trimming cut 9 bases from V and 2 bases from J; bases unmatched to any gene: 4. The CDR3 has 14 residues. CDR1 is LNHDA, CDR2 SQIVND, per germline (reference sequence). This chain's CDR3 is CASTGTAGANVLTF. CDR3 bases: TGTGCCAGCACCGGGACAGCTGGGGCCAACGTCCTGACTTTC. Together with reference TRBV19 and TRBJ2-6, the CDR3 gives the full variable domain: DGGITQSPKYLFRKEGQNVTLSCEQNLNHDAMYWYRQDPGQGLRLIYYSQIVNDFQKGDIAEGYSVSREKKESFPLTVTSAQKNPTAFYLCASTGTAGANVLTFGAGSRLTVL.

This sequence joins TRBV5-1 and TRBJ2-5; TRBD2 matches 10 bases. With 0 bases clipped from V and 4 bases from J, the junction kept 6 bases outside the gene matches. The CDR3 contains 16 residues. CDR1 and CDR2 from the germline V gene are SGHRS and YFSETQ. CDR3 nucleotide sequence: TGCGCCAGCAGCTTGGCTCTAGCGGGGGAAGGAGAGACCCAGTACTTC. It codes for CASSLALAGEGETQYF.

The gene calls are TRBV5-1 and TRBJ2-3; 8 positions match TRBD2. This CDR3 region has 14 residues. Germline V gene sequence: CDR1 SGHRS, CDR2 YFSETQ. V gave up 2 bases and J gave up 3 bases; unmatched junction bases: 2. CDR3 DNA sequence: TGCGCCAGCAGCTTAGCGGGAGTGACAGATACGCAGTATTTT. Protein sequence: CASSLAGVTDTQYF.

This clone was seen a few times. The rearrangement uses TRBV28 and TRBJ1-5; D possibly corresponds to TRBD1 (6 bases). The V gene's germline CDR1 is MDHEN and CDR2 SYDVKM. Between the trimmed V and J ends, which lost 3 bases and 7 bases, there was a span of 13 bases. This CDR3 has 14 residues. As DNA, the CDR3 is TGTGCCAGCAGTTTCGTAGGGGGATGGCAGCCCCAGCATTTT. This translates into CASSFVGGWQPQHF. Full variable domain (rest looked up from reference TRBV28 and TRBJ1-5): DVKVTQSSRYLVKRTGEKVFLECVQDMDHENMFWYRQDPGLGLRLIYFSYDVKMKEKGDIPEGYSVSREKKERFSLILESASTNQTSMYLCASSFVGGWQPQHFGDGTRLSIL.

V usage is TRBV11-3 and J usage is TRBJ2-7, with TRBD1 matching over 8 bases. J gave up 0 bases and V 5 bases, and 6 bases lay outside the gene matches. CDR3 size: 15 residues. Germline-derived CDR1 and CDR2 are SGHNT and YENEEA. The CDR3 DNA reads as TGTGCCAGCAGCCAGGGGGCGGGGAGCTCCTACGAGCAGTACTTC. It specifies CASSQGAGSSYEQYF. Full variable domain (remainder filled in from reference TRBV11-3 and TRBJ2-7): EAGVVQSPRYKIIEKKQPVAFWCNPISGHNTLYWYLQNLGQGPELLIRYENEEAVDDSQLPKDRFSAERLKGVDSTLKIQPAELGDSAVYLCASSQGAGSSYEQYFGPGTRLTVT.

The chain combines TRBV7-2 with TRBJ2-3; 7 positions match TRBD2. The CDR3 loop spans 17 amino acids. Germline assignment: CDR1 SGHTA and CDR2 FQGNSA. V lost 6 bases and J lost 4; bases outside the gene matches: 16. The CDR3 protein is CASRLNGVGGRADTQYF. CDR3 bases: TGTGCCAGCAGACTAAACGGTGTCGGGGGGAGGGCAGATACGCAGTATTTT.

This clone came up a few times. This rearrangement joins TRBV6-1 to TRBJ2-7; D unclear. CDR1 and CDR2 from the germline V gene are MNHNS and SASEGT. CDR3 size: 11 residues. The V and J ends lost 6 bases and 6 bases respectively, with 9 bases between them. The CDR3 DNA reads TGTGCCAGCAGCCTAATGCTCGAGCAGTACTTC. As protein: CASSLMLEQYF.

This clone was picked up a small number of times. The CDR3 coding sequence is TGTGCCAGCAGTTACCGAACAGGGGACGAAAAACTGTTTTTT. Protein: CASSYRTGDEKLFF. V usage is TRBV6-5 and J usage is TRBJ1-4; 7 bases map to TRBD1. The V and J ends lost 2 bases and 8 bases, in that order; junction bases with no gene match: 5. The CDR3 is 14 residues long. CDR1 is MNHEY, CDR2 SVGAGI, per germline.

The chain has TRBV6-5 and TRBJ1-2, with TRBD1 matching over 12 bases. V was clipped by 5 bases and J by 12 bases; unmatched bases: 7. Germline V gene data show CDR1 as MNHEY and CDR2 as SVGAGI. The CDR3 extends over 13 amino acids. Here the CDR3 reads CASSRRDRGLDTF. In DNA, the CDR3 is TGTGCCAGCAGTCGTCGGGACAGGGGGCTTGACACCTTC.

V gene TRBV7-9 combines with J gene TRBJ1-2; D is uncertain. In germline, CDR1 is SEHNR, CDR2 FQNEAQ (reference sequence). This CDR3 region has 14 residues. Trimming left V 5 bases short and J 4 bases short, with 14 bases between. The CDR3 region is CASSLAPGIYGYTF. Written as DNA, the CDR3 is TGTGCCAGCAGCCTCGCCCCAGGAATCTATGGCTACACCTTC.

The V and J genes are TRBV7-2 and TRBJ2-1; 8 bases align to TRBD1. With 3 bases clipped from V and 6 bases from J, the junction kept 4 bases outside the gene matches. This CDR3 is built from 14 residues. Germline CDR1 is SGHTA and CDR2 is FQGNSA. CDR3 sequence: CASSFGTGINEQFF. For the CDR3, the DNA is TGTGCCAGCAGCTTCGGGACAGGTATCAATGAGCAGTTCTTC.

This clone was seen only once. The chain combines TRBV5-1 with TRBJ2-7; 8 positions match TRBD2. The CDR3 is 14 amino acids. Unmatched junction bases numbered 5, after V lost 4 bases and J lost 2 bases. The V gene's germline CDR1 is SGHRS and CDR2 YFSETQ. The CDR3: CASSNSGSAYEQYF. The CDR3, as DNA: TGCGCCAGCAGCAACAGCGGGAGTGCCTACGAGCAGTACTTC.

DNA for the CDR3: TGTGCCAGCAGCTGGGACAGTGGGTCTTTCGAGCAGTACTTC. It yields the protein CASSWDSGSFEQYF. This rearrangement joins TRBV5-4 to TRBJ2-7, with 7 bases matching TRBD1. From germline, CDR1 is SGHNT and CDR2 YYREEE (reference sequence). The CDR3 covers 14 residues. With V trimmed by 3 bases and J by 6 bases, 9 bases remained unmatched.

The chain couples TRBV5-8 to TRBJ1-2, with unresolved D. CDR3 size: 13 residues. Looked up from germline, CDR1 is SGHTS and CDR2 is YDEGEE. Trimming took 1 base from V and 4 from J, leaving 8 bases between them. CDR3 DNA sequence: TGTGCCAGCAGCTTGCCGGTCGGCTATGGCTACACCTTC. This codes for CASSLPVGYGYTF.

Only one count was recorded for this clone. The V call is TRBV5-5, the J call TRBJ2-1; possible D gene TRBD1, 5 bases. Per the germline V gene, CDR1 is SGHKS and CDR2 is YYEKEE (reference sequence). The CDR3 has 13 residues. Trimming cost V 2 bases and J 8 bases, with 11 bases left between them. DNA of the CDR3: TGTGCCAGCAGCTTACAGGTTGGTGATGAGCAGTTCTTC. Translating gives CASSLQVGDEQFF.

The J gene is TRBJ2-7, the V gene TRBV4-1; 7 nucleotides align to TRBD1. CDR3 size: 14 residues. Trimming at V came to 0 bases and at J to 3 bases, leaving 2 bases not matched to a gene. Germline CDR1 is MGHRA and CDR2 is YSYEKL. CDR3 region: CASSQEDRFYEQYF. The CDR3 DNA reads TGCGCCAGCAGCCAAGAGGACAGGTTCTACGAGCAGTACTTC.

The chain recombines TRBV27 with TRBJ2-7; a weak D match, TRBD1 (5 bases). Germline CDR1 is MNHEY and CDR2 is SMNVEV (reference sequence). This CDR3 has 15 residues. V was shortened by 0 bases and J by 0 bases, with 9 bases between the two germline ends. CDR3 region: CASSLSPQASYEQYF. CDR3 bases: TGTGCCAGCAGTTTATCCCCACAGGCCTCCTACGAGCAGTACTTC.

The chain has TRBV5-1 and TRBJ2-3, with TRBD2 as a possible D gene (5 bases). The germline V and J ends were trimmed by 2 bases and 0 bases, with 7 bases remaining between them. The germline CDR1 and CDR2 sequences are SGHRS and YFSETQ. This CDR3 region has 14 residues. CDR3: CASSLAASTDTQYF. The CDR3 DNA is TGCGCCAGCAGCTTAGCGGCTAGCACAGATACGCAGTATTTT.

The chain uses TRBV10-2 and TRBJ2-7; the match to TRBD1 covers 10 bases. Germline trimming cut 1 base from V and 9 bases from J; bases unmatched to any gene: 9. Germline assignment: CDR1 WSHSY and CDR2 SAAADI. The length of the CDR3 is 15 residues. DNA for the CDR3: TGCGCCAGCAGTGAGTTGGGACAGGGGCCAGGGGGGCAGTACTTC. This encodes CASSELGQGPGGQYF.

V usage is TRBV5-5 and J usage is TRBJ2-5; 9 positions match TRBD2. The CDR3 extends over 15 amino acids. V gave up 2 bases and J gave up 5 bases; unmatched junction bases: 7. The germline V gene has CDR1 SGHKS and CDR2 YYEKEE (reference sequence). The CDR3 spells CASSLPGLASETQYF. The DNA of the CDR3 is TGTGCCAGCAGCTTACCGGGACTAGCATCCGAGACCCAGTACTTC.

The chain joins TRBV25-1 to TRBJ1-1, with D possibly TRBD1 on 5 matching bases. The ends were cut back, 4 bases at V and 4 bases at J, with 16 bases in the middle. This CDR3 comprises 15 residues. Looked up from germline, CDR1 is MGHDK and CDR2 is SYGVNS. CDR3 residues: CASSAYKGESTEAFF. DNA of the CDR3: TGTGCCAGCAGTGCTTACAAAGGGGAATCCACTGAAGCTTTCTTT.

The chain carries TRBV5-6 and TRBJ2-5; tentative D call: TRBD1 (6 bases). With the DNA end fitting TRBJ2-7 better, the J assignment may be wrong. This CDR3 is built from 13 residues. Germline CDR1 and CDR2: SGHDT and YYEEEE. CDR3 in amino acids: CASTRQDNYEQYF. CDR3 nucleotides: TGTGCCAGCACCAGACAGGACAACTACGAGCAGTACTTC.

The gene calls are TRBV19 and TRBJ2-2; no reliable D call. Germline V gene sequence: CDR1 LNHDA, CDR2 SQIVND (reference sequence). V was shortened by 7 bases and J by 6 bases, with 21 bases between the two germline ends. The CDR3 extends over 16 amino acids. The CDR3 bases are TGTGCCAGTACCTCTATAGACATGGTGGATGCCGGGGAGCTGTTTTTT. Translated, it gives CASTSIDMVDAGELFF.